The next 16 T cell receptor beta chains were all read from a single sample in a study of cytomegalovirus exposure and HLA in healthy donors. The primer mix had 60 Vbeta and 13 Jbeta primers. The data were produced by immunoSEQ multiplex PCR, yet TCRdb's version contains in-frame clones alone and is incomplete. This table holds around 170,000 clones, around 77% found once. The sequenced sample consisted of PBMCs. These TCRs come from a man in his 60s in good health and CMV-seronegative.

This clone was counted only a few times. The chain combines TRBV5-6 with TRBJ1-3; D ambiguous. CDR1 is SGHDT and CDR2 is YYEEEE in the germline V gene. The V end lost 2 bases, the J end lost 2 bases, and 8 bases lay between the germline ends. The CDR3 totals 14 residues. CDR3 in amino acids: CASSFSGTGNTIYF. The CDR3, as DNA: TGTGCCAGCAGCTTTTCAGGAACTGGAAACACCATATATTTT.

The rearrangement links TRBV7-2 to TRBJ2-1, with 9 bases identical to TRBD1. The germline gives CDR1 SGHTA, CDR2 FQGNSA. The CDR3 length is 15 residues. Germline trimming cut 1 base from V and 7 bases from J; bases unmatched to any gene: 5. CDR3 in DNA: TGTGCCAGCAGCTTAGACAGGGGGCTTACAAATGAGCAGTTCTTC. Encoded protein: CASSLDRGLTNEQFF.

The J gene is TRBJ1-1, the V gene TRBV4-3, with D possibly TRBD1 on 6 matching bases. This CDR3 has 14 residues. Trimming removed 0 bases from V and 3 bases from J, with 8 bases in between. Germline V gives CDR1 LGHNA, CDR2 YSLEER. CDR3 bases: TGCGCCAGCAGCCAAGACTACAGGGACACTGAAGCTTTCTTT. Its protein product is CASSQDYRDTEAFF.

Comment on this clone: One junction end does not reproduce the germline sequence, and a read error may be involved. The V and J genes are TRBV5-6 and TRBJ1-2, with a possible D match to TRBD1 (6 bases). CDR3 length: 12 amino acids. CDR1 and CDR2 (germline): SGHDT, YYEEEE. CDR3 in DNA: TGTGCCAGCAGCGACTACAGGGACGGCTACCCCTTC. Translation: CASSDYRDGYPF.

The rearrangement uses TRBV7-2 and TRBJ2-1; tentatively, D is TRBD1 (6 bases). The CDR3 runs to 14 residues. Germline assignment: CDR1 SGHTA and CDR2 FQGNSA. The V gene lost 5 bases and the J gene lost 4 bases, with 12 bases spanning the gap. The CDR3: CASSPLRGYNEQFF. CDR3 nucleotide sequence: TGTGCCAGCAGCCCCCTTAGGGGGTACAATGAGCAGTTCTTC.

There are a few counts of this clone. The rearrangement joins TRBV7-6 to TRBJ1-1, with TRBD1 matching 9 bases. The CDR3 totals 14 residues. Germline V CDR1 and CDR2: SGHVS, FNYEAQ. The V and J ends lost 4 bases and 1 base, in that order; junction bases with no gene match: 1. This chain's CDR3 is CASSSGQGNTEAFF. DNA for the CDR3: TGTGCCAGCAGCTCGGGACAGGGGAACACTGAAGCTTTCTTT.

This sequence joins TRBV6-1 and TRBJ2-5; 7 bases are a match to TRBD1. CDR3 size: 13 residues. Germline loops: CDR1 MNHNS, CDR2 SASEGT. With 6 bases clipped from V and 11 bases from J, the junction kept 12 bases outside the gene matches. The CDR3 nucleotides are TGTGCCAGCAGGGTCGAAAGGGGGCGTGGGCAGTACTTC. It yields the protein CASRVERGRGQYF.

The V call is TRBV20-1, the J call TRBJ2-7; D may be TRBD2 (5 bases). Germline V gene data show CDR1 as DFQATT and CDR2 as SNEGSKA (reference sequence). The CDR3 consists of 11 residues. V was trimmed by 5 bases and J by 4 bases, leaving 9 bases between them. As DNA, the CDR3 is TGCAGTGCTGGGTCGGGGTACGAGCAGTACTTC. This sequence encodes CSAGSGYEQYF.

V usage is TRBV7-8 and J usage is TRBJ1-1, with D possibly matching TRBD1 (6 bases). V was clipped by 7 bases and J by 5 bases, with 17 bases between them. Germline values: CDR1 SGHVS, CDR2 FQNEAQ. CDR3 length equals 14 residues. CDR3 in amino acids: CASNNREGETEAFF. The CDR3 region has the DNA TGTGCCAGCAATAATAGGGAGGGGGAGACTGAAGCTTTCTTT. Drawing the rest from reference TRBV7-8 and TRBJ1-1, the complete variable domain is GAGVSQSPRYKVAKRGQDVALRCDPISGHVSLFWYQQALGQGPEFLTYFQNEAQLDKSGLPSDRFFAERPEGSVSTLKIQRTQQEDSAVYLCASNNREGETEAFFGQGTRLTVV.

Comment on this clone: One end of the junction varies from germline; a read error may be responsible. The rearrangement uses TRBV4-1 and TRBJ1-2; D is uncertain. From germline, CDR1 is MGHRA and CDR2 YSYEKL. This CDR3 comprises 16 residues. CDR3 amino acids: CASSQERTRGAYGYPF. The CDR3 DNA follows: TGCGCCAGCAGCCAAGAGCGGACTCGGGGAGCCTATGGCTACCCCTTC.

The rearrangement uses TRBV6-5 and TRBJ2-6, with D possibly TRBD1 on 5 matching bases. CDR3 size: 16 residues. Trimming cost V 0 bases and J 0 bases, with 6 bases left between them. CDR1 and CDR2 (germline): MNHEY, SVGAGI. The CDR3 coding sequence is TGTGCCAGCAGTTACTCAAGGGGCTCTGGGGCCAACGTCCTGACTTTC. Translated: CASSYSRGSGANVLTF.

J is TRBJ1-2 and V is TRBV7-2, with a weak D call TRBD1 (5 bases). This CDR3 has 11 residues. V was cut by 6 bases and J by 8 bases, with 10 bases left in between. The germline V gene has CDR1 SGHTA and CDR2 FQGNSA. CDR3 in amino acids: CASRMGRGYTF. Written as DNA, the CDR3 is TGTGCCAGCAGAATGGGGCGAGGCTACACCTTC.

The chain employs TRBV4-1 and TRBJ2-7; maybe TRBD1 (6 bases). The CDR3 is 14 residues long. Germline CDR1 and CDR2: MGHRA and YSYEKL. Trimming took off 4 bases at V and 0 bases at J, with 10 bases between the two ends. The CDR3 loop reads CASSRTENSYEQYF. The CDR3, as DNA: TGCGCCAGCAGCCGGACAGAGAACTCCTACGAGCAGTACTTC.

V and J are TRBV15 and TRBJ2-7; 16 bases are shared with TRBD2. V lost 1 base and J lost 0; bases outside the gene matches: 9. Germline CDR1 and CDR2: LNHNV and YYDKDF (reference sequence). CDR3 length: 20 residues. CDR3 sequence reads: CATSRASGLAGGGRSYEQYF. CDR3 bases: TGTGCCACCAGCAGAGCCTCGGGACTAGCGGGAGGGGGTCGCTCCTACGAGCAGTACTTC. Variable domain in full (rest from reference TRBV15 and TRBJ2-7): DAMVIQNPRYQVTQFGKPVTLSCSQTLNHNVMYWYQQKSSQAPKLLFHYYDKDFNNEADTPDNFQSRRPNTSFCFLDIRSPGLGDTAMYLCATSRASGLAGGGRSYEQYFGPGTRLTVT.

This chain joins TRBV19 and TRBJ1-6, with a possible D match to TRBD1 (6 bases). The CDR3 length is 15 residues. V was pared by 4 bases and J by 2 bases, with 9 bases between. Germline assignment: CDR1 LNHDA and CDR2 SQIVND (reference sequence). The chain's CDR3 is CASSTGDAYNSPLHF. In nucleotides, the CDR3 is TGTGCCAGTAGTACAGGGGACGCCTATAATTCACCCCTCCACTTT.

The rearrangement links TRBV29-1 to TRBJ2-5, with 7 nucleotides matching TRBD2. Per the germline V gene, CDR1 is SQVTM and CDR2 is ANQGSEA. The CDR3 contains 13 residues. V trimming: 3 bases; J trimming: 5 bases; junction bases outside the gene matches: 6. The CDR3 coding sequence is TGCAGCGTTGAGGGAGGGCCGGGGGAGACCCAGTACTTC. The encoded protein is CSVEGGPGETQYF.